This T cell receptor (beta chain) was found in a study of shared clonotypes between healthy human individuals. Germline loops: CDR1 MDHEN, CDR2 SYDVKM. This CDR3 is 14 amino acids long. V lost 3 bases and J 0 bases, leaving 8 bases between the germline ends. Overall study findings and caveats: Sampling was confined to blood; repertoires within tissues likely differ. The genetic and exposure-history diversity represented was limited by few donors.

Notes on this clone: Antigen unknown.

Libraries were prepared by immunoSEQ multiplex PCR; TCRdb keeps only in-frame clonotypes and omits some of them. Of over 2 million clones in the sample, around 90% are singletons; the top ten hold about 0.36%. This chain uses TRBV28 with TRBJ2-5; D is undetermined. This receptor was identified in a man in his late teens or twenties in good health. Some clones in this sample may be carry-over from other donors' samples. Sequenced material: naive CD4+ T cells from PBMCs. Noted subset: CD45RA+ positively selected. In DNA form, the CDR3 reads TGTGCCAGCAGTTTTGAGGCGGACCAAGAGACCCAGTACTTC. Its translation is CASSFEADQETQYF. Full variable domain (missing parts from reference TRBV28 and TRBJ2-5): DVKVTQSSRYLVKRTGEKVFLECVQDMDHENMFWYRQDPGLGLRLIYFSYDVKMKEKGDIPEGYSVSREKKERFSLILESASTNQTSMYLCASSFEADQETQYFGPGTRLLVL.